This is a list of T cell receptor beta chains from one sample in a study of neoadjuvant nivolumab and ipilimumab in lung cancer. Sequenced by immunoSEQ multiplex PCR; TCRdb stores in-frame clones only, minus some. The sample holds over 6,500 clones, roughly 89% seen once. The material was tumor tissue, obtained after neoadjuvant nivolumab, alone or with ipilimumab, at or shortly before surgery. These receptors all come from an adult with non-small cell lung cancer. Some clones in this sample may be carry-over from other donors' samples. Both conserved end residues are part of each CDR3. Each record gives: CDR3 protein, CDR3 DNA, V gene, D gene, clone size, J gene. D genes are given only for firm matches. For some rows the clone size is stated as once, few or many, or as a class when expanded; others skip it.

CASSRDRDYEQYF | TGTGCCAGCAGCCGGGACAGGGACTACGAGCAGTACTTC | TRBV7-9 | TRBD1 | . | TRBJ2-7
CASRSTGGGYGYTF | TGTGCCAGCAGGTCGACAGGTGGTGGTTATGGCTACACCTTC | TRBV6-1 | . | . | TRBJ1-2
CALGALDIQYF | TGTGCCCTTGGGGCTTTGGACATTCAGTACTTC | TRBV25-1 | . | once | TRBJ2-4
CSVEGGGYGYTF | TGCAGCGTTGAGGGGGGTGGCTATGGCTACACCTTC | TRBV29-1 | . | . | TRBJ1-2
CASSPPQGLALSSYNEQFF | TGTGCCAGCAGCCCCCCCCAGGGACTAGCGCTCAGCTCCTACAATGAGCAGTTCTTC | TRBV9 | TRBD2 | . | TRBJ2-1
CASSPRDSYGGELFF | TGTGCCAGCTCACCTCGGGACTCTTACGGAGGGGAGCTGTTTTTT | TRBV18 | . | . | TRBJ2-2
CASSARAQLGEQYF | TGTGCCAGCAGTGCCCGGGCCCAACTCGGCGAGCAGTACTTC | TRBV25-1 | . | . | TRBJ2-7
CASKGPFEAFF | TGTGCCAGCAAAGGACCTTTTGAAGCTTTCTTT | TRBV6-6 | . | . | TRBJ1-1
CATSRDIRNQPQHF | TGTGCCACCAGCAGAGACATTCGCAATCAGCCCCAGCATTTT | TRBV15 | . | . | TRBJ1-5
CASSEIHSGNTEAFF | TGTGCCAGCAGTGAAATCCATTCGGGGAACACTGAAGCTTTCTTT | TRBV6-1 | . | . | TRBJ1-1
CASSYSKPSTDTQYF | TGTGCCAGCAGTTACTCTAAGCCTAGCACAGATACGCAGTATTTT | TRBV6-6 | . | . | TRBJ2-3
CASSLERELFF | TGCGCCAGCAGCTTAGAACGGGAGCTGTTTTTT | TRBV5-1 | . | . | TRBJ2-2
CASSRIRDRWETQYF | TGTGCCAGCAGCCGAATTCGGGACAGGTGGGAGACCCAGTACTTC | TRBV6-6 | TRBD1 | . | TRBJ2-5
CASSYSGGNQPQHF | TGTGCCAGCAGTTACTCGGGAGGCAATCAGCCCCAGCATTTT | TRBV6-6 | . | few | TRBJ1-5
CASSKTGFRGYTF | TGTGCCAGCAGCAAGACAGGGTTTCGTGGCTACACCTTC | TRBV28 | TRBD1 | . | TRBJ1-2
CASSTNRGTNEKLFF | TGTGCCAGCAGTACCAACAGGGGAACTAATGAAAAACTGTTTTTT | TRBV7-9 | TRBD1 | . | TRBJ1-4
CASSLTGTGGKYEQYF | TGTGCCAGCAGCCTAACCGGGACAGGGGGCAAATACGAGCAGTACTTC | TRBV6-6 | TRBD1 | . | TRBJ2-7
CASSLDQGGSSSYNEQFF | TGTGCCAGCAGCTTAGATCAGGGCGGGTCCAGCTCCTACAATGAGCAGTTCTTC | TRBV11-3 | . | . | TRBJ2-1
CASSPRQGASNQPQHF | TGTGCCAGCAGTCCCCGACAGGGGGCTAGCAATCAGCCCCAGCATTTT | TRBV6-6 | TRBD1 | . | TRBJ1-5
CASSLRSGPSYYGYTF | TGTGCCAGCAGCTTAAGGTCGGGGCCGTCGTACTATGGCTACACCTTC | TRBV7-8 | . | once | TRBJ1-2
CASSQGDGNTDTQYF | TGTGCCAGCAGCCAAGGGGACGGTAACACAGATACGCAGTATTTT | TRBV4-2 | . | . | TRBJ2-3
CASSPPVGGTGELFF | TGCGCCAGCAGCCCCCCTGTTGGCGGGACCGGGGAGCTGTTTTTT | TRBV5-1 | . | . | TRBJ2-2
CAWIKVQGKGYTF | TGTGCCTGGATAAAGGTACAAGGAAAGGGCTACACCTTC | TRBV30 | . | . | TRBJ1-2
CASSQVPTDTQYF | TGTGCCAGCAGCCAAGTCCCCACAGATACGCAGTATTTT | TRBV14 | . | once | TRBJ2-3
CASAGSSSYEQYF | TGCGCCAGCGCAGGGTCATCCTCCTACGAGCAGTACTTC | TRBV10-2 | . | few | TRBJ2-7
CASRSTGGWYEQYF | TGTGCCAGCAGATCTACAGGGGGCTGGTACGAGCAGTACTTC | TRBV6-1 | TRBD1 | . | TRBJ2-7
CASSRGTSGTYEQYF | TGTGCCAGCAGCCGTGGGACTAGCGGTACCTACGAGCAGTACTTC | TRBV14 | TRBD2 | . | TRBJ2-7
CASSDSGRVDTQYF | TGTGCCAGCAGTGATAGCGGGAGGGTAGATACGCAGTATTTT | TRBV6-1 | TRBD2 | . | TRBJ2-3